The 19 T cell receptor beta chains in this list originate from one sample, sequenced in a study of T-cell reconstitution after alpha-beta-depleted transplantation in children. A library of TCRbeta sequences, prepared with unique molecular identifiers, was generated. TCRdb reprocessed the PCR reads via MiXCR and lists one record per CDR3 protein. Here the sample spans 640,000 or so distinct CDR3 sequences, approximately 16% being singletons. The sample in question was PBMCs from the stem cell graft donor, obtained from the stem cell graft. Every receptor here comes from a human donor who donated a stem cell graft to a child with acute myeloid leukemia.

The chain is built from TRBV29-1 and TRBJ1-1; D might be TRBD1 (6 bases). Trimming shortened V by 4 bases and J by 11 bases, and 14 bases separated the two germline ends. Germline V gene data show CDR1 as SQVTM and CDR2 as ANQGSEA. This CDR3 has 11 amino acids. The CDR3 loop reads CSVARGEWAFF. DNA for the CDR3: TGCAGCGTTGCCAGGGGTGAATGGGCTTTCTTT.

Note on this clonotype: It may be a read error: a sequence one base away is much more abundant. This chain joins TRBV20-1 and TRBJ2-1; D gene unclear. The CDR3 is made up of 13 amino acids. Germline V gene sequence: CDR1 DFQATT, CDR2 SNEGSKA (reference sequence). Trimming cost V 5 bases and J 7 bases, with 15 bases left between them. The CDR3 loop is CSADSRPVNEQFF. CDR3 coding DNA: TGCAGTGCTGATTCCCGGCCGGTGAATGAGCAGTTCTTC.

The CDR3 bases are TGTGCCAGCAGTTTCCGGCGGGGCACAGATACGCAGTATTTT. Its protein is CASSFRRGTDTQYF. The chain links TRBV12-3 or TRBV12-4 to TRBJ2-3, with D perhaps TRBD2 (5 bases). V was trimmed by 3 bases and J by 1 base, leaving 8 bases between them. The CDR3 consists of 14 residues.

In the case of this clonotype: A clone one base away is much larger, so this may be a read error. The chain joins TRBV29-1 to TRBJ2-1; weak D call: TRBD1 (5 bases). CDR1 and CDR2 (germline): SQVTM, ANQGSEA. The CDR3 runs to 12 residues. The CDR3 loop is CSVGDRNNQQFF. DNA of the CDR3: TGCAGCGTCGGCGACAGAAACAATCAGCAGTTCTTC.

This chain links TRBV28 with TRBJ2-7; D ambiguous. The CDR3 contains 12 residues. Trimming cost V 4 bases and J 2 bases, with 6 bases left between them. The germline CDR1 and CDR2 sequences are MDHEN and SYDVKM. The chain's CDR3 is CASSSAAYEQYV. In DNA form, the CDR3 reads TGTGCCAGCAGTTCCGCCGCCTACGAGCAGTACGTC.

This clonotype has a handful of counts. The chain uses TRBV19 and TRBJ1-1; 8 nucleotides line up with TRBD1. Per the germline V gene, CDR1 is LNHDA and CDR2 is SQIVND (reference sequence). J was trimmed by 5 bases and V by 10 bases; bases with no gene match: 9. The CDR3 covers 13 residues. As DNA, the CDR3 is TGTGCCACAACCCAGGGGGCATGGACTGAAGCTTTCTTT. Amino acid sequence: CATTQGAWTEAFF.

The V gene is TRBV5-6, the J gene TRBJ1-5; D remains unclear. The CDR3 is 16 amino acids. The V and J ends lost 4 bases and 0 bases respectively, with 14 bases between them. Looked up from germline, CDR1 is SGHDT and CDR2 is YYEEEE. CDR3 sequence: CASSPGRRGSNQPQHF. The DNA for the CDR3 is TGTGCCAGCAGCCCAGGACGTCGGGGTAGCAATCAGCCCCAGCATTTT.

The chain carries TRBV7-9 and TRBJ1-1, with TRBD1 as a possible D gene (5 bases). Trimming removed 6 bases from V and 0 bases from J, with 11 bases in between. Germline lookup yields CDR1 SEHNR and CDR2 FQNEAQ (reference sequence). The CDR3 spans 14 residues. The CDR3: CASRWQGLNTEAFF. The DNA of the CDR3 is TGTGCCAGCAGATGGCAGGGCTTGAACACTGAAGCTTTCTTT.

The chain links TRBV27 to TRBJ1-2; maybe TRBD1 (6 bases). The V and J ends lost 4 bases and 2 bases respectively, with 14 bases between them. Germline V lookup: CDR1 MNHEY, CDR2 SMNVEV (reference sequence). This CDR3 is built from 15 residues. This CDR3 is CASSSPTTGNYGYTF. Written as DNA, the CDR3 is TGTGCCAGCAGTTCTCCCACTACAGGGAACTATGGCTACACCTTC.

For this clonotype: A much larger clone differs by one base, so this may be a read error. This rearrangement joins TRBV20-1 to TRBJ1-2; no clear D gene. The CDR3 spans 16 residues. The germline CDR1 and CDR2 sequences are DFQATT and SNEGSKA (reference sequence). The ends were cut back, 6 bases at V and 8 bases at J, with 28 bases in the middle. The CDR3 coding sequence is TGCAGTGCCATTCATACCGGAGACACAACCTATGTCGGCTACACCTTC. Translating gives CSAIHTGDTTYVGYTF.

The chain combines TRBV20-1 with TRBJ2-6, with a weak D call TRBD1 (5 bases). The V gene lost 1 base and the J gene lost 2 bases, with 6 bases spanning the gap. The V gene's germline CDR1 is DFQATT and CDR2 SNEGSKA (reference sequence). This CDR3 contains 14 residues. The CDR3 DNA sequence: TGCAGTGCTAGAGGCAGGGCTGGGGCCAACGTCCTGACTTTC. Protein sequence: CSARGRAGANVLTF.

The table lists this clonotype with many counts. The chain uses TRBV20-1 and TRBJ2-6; 9 bases agree with TRBD1. CDR1 and CDR2 from the germline V gene are DFQATT and SNEGSKA (reference sequence). V shed 7 bases, J shed 3 bases, and the junction held 1 base outside the gene matches. The CDR3 runs 13 residues. CDR3 DNA: TGCAGTGGGGACAGGGATGGGGCCAACGTCCTGACTTTC. This codes for CSGDRDGANVLTF.

This clonotype was counted at least ten times. This chain uses TRBV20-1 with TRBJ2-7; the D gene is possibly TRBD2 (7 bases). This CDR3 contains 14 residues. The ends were cut back, 3 bases at V and 0 bases at J, with 12 bases in the middle. CDR1 is DFQATT, CDR2 SNEGSKA, per germline (reference sequence). CDR3 DNA: TGCAGTGCTAGTAGGGGGGAGGGCTCCTACGAGCAGTACTTC. As protein: CSASRGEGSYEQYF.

The chain couples TRBV7-9 to TRBJ1-4; 7 bases line up with TRBD1. CDR3 size: 15 residues. Germline-derived CDR1 and CDR2 are SEHNR and FQNEAQ (reference sequence). V lost 5 bases to trimming and J lost 3 bases; unmatched junction nucleotides: 6. Here the CDR3 DNA reads TGTGCCAGCAGCCCCCGACAGGGAGCTAATGAAAAACTGTTTTTT. Its translation: CASSPRQGANEKLFF.

CDR3 sequence (DNA): TGTGCCAGCAGCTTAGGTACTGGGTGGTTCTTC. Translating it yields CASSLGTGWFF. The gene calls are TRBV11-2 and TRBJ2-1; D gene unclear. Trimming left V 1 base short and J 15 bases short, with 10 bases between. This CDR3 has 11 residues. CDR1 and CDR2 (germline): SGHAT, FQNNGV.

This clonotype has at least ten counts. The CDR3 DNA is TGCAGTGCTAGAGATCCTTCGCTACGGGGCTACGAGCAGTACTTC. Protein sequence: CSARDPSLRGYEQYF. V and J are TRBV20-1 and TRBJ2-7; D perhaps matches TRBD2 (5 bases). Germline CDR1 DFQATT, CDR2 SNEGSKA (reference sequence). V was pared by 0 bases and J by 3 bases, with 15 bases between. The CDR3 extends over 15 amino acids.

The chain carries TRBV15 and TRBJ1-3; D possibly corresponds to TRBD1 (6 bases). CDR1 is LNHNV and CDR2 is YYDKDF in the germline V gene (reference sequence). V was shortened by 5 bases and J by 6 bases, with 17 bases between the two germline ends. This CDR3 spans 15 amino acids. The CDR3 spells CATSFEGGGKNTIYF. The CDR3 DNA sequence: TGTGCCACCAGCTTTGAGGGGGGAGGGAAAAACACCATATATTTT.

On this clonotype: A single base separates this from a much larger clone, so it may be a read error. This likely comes from a read error, as the CDR3 has no conserved phenylalanine or tryptophan at its end. This chain connects TRBV20-1 to TRBJ1-5; perhaps TRBD1 as D (6 bases). CDR1 is DFQATT and CDR2 is SNEGSKA in the germline V gene (reference sequence). The CDR3 has 16 amino acids. Trimming took off 0 bases at V and 2 bases at J, with 14 bases between the two ends. The CDR3 nucleotides read TGCAGTGCTAGAGAGAAGGGGGAATTGGGCAATCAGCCCCAGCATCTT. It encodes CSAREKGELGNQPQHL.

This clonotype was picked up a small number of times. The rearrangement links TRBV20-1 to TRBJ1-1; D remains unclear. Germline CDR1 is DFQATT and CDR2 is SNEGSKA (reference sequence). The V end lost 4 bases, the J end lost 2 bases, and 11 bases lay between the germline ends. This CDR3 is built from 13 residues. CDR3 sequence: CSATRPRNTEAFF. The DNA for the CDR3 is TGCAGTGCTACACGACCGAGAAACACTGAAGCTTTCTTT.